The sequence of this T cell receptor (beta chain) was determined in a study of blood T cell repertoires in COVID-19. The wider study: Samples representing acute and convalescent COVID-19 were sourced from the United States, Italy and Spain.

TCRdb's table, derived via immunoSEQ multiplex PCR, lists solely in-frame clones and lacks some. In the table there are 150,000 to 200,000 clones, over 75% of which are singletons. The V gene lost 0 bases and the J gene lost 9 bases, with 9 bases spanning the gap. The V gene's germline CDR1 is MGHRA and CDR2 YSYEKL. The length of the CDR3 is 13 residues. The TCR sequence derives from a woman aged 70-85 years with acute or convalescent COVID-19. This chain joins TRBV4-1 and TRBJ2-1; tentative D call: TRBD2 (6 bases). Sample: peripheral blood. CDR3 nucleotide sequence: TGCGCCAGCAGCCAAGATAACGGGAGTGAGCAGTTCTTC. Translating it yields CASSQDNGSEQFF.